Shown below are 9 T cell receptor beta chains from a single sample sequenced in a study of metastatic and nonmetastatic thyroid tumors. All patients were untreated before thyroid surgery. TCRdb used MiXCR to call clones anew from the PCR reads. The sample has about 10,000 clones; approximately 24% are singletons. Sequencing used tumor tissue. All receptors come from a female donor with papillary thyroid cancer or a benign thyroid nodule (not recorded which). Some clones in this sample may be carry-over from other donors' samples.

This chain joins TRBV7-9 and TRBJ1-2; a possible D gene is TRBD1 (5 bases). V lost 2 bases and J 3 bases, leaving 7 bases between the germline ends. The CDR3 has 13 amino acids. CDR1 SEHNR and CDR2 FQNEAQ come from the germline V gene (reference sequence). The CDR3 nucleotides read TGTGCCAGCAGCTTATCACAGGACTATGGCTACACCTTC. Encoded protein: CASSLSQDYGYTF.

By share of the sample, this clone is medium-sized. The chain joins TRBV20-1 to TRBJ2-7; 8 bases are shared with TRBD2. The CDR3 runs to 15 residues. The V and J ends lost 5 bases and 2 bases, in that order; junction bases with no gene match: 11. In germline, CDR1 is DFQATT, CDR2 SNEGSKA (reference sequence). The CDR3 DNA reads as TGCAGTGCTTCCGTTAGCGGGACCCAAACCTACGAGCAGTACTTC. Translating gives CSASVSGTQTYEQYF.

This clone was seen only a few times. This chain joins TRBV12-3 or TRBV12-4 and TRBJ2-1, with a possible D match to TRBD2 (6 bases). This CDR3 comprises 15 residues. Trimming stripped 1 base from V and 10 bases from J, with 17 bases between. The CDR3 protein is CASSLEGTPLNEQFF. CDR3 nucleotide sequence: TGTGCCAGCAGTTTAGAGGGGACTCCGCTCAACGAGCAGTTCTTC.

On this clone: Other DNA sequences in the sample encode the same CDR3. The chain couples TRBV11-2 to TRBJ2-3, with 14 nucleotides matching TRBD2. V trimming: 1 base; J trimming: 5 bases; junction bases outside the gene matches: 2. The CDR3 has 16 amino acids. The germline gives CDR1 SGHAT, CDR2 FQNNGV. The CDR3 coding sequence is TGTGCCAGCAGCTTAGGGGGGACTAGCGGGAGAGATACGCAGTATTTT. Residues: CASSLGGTSGRDTQYF.

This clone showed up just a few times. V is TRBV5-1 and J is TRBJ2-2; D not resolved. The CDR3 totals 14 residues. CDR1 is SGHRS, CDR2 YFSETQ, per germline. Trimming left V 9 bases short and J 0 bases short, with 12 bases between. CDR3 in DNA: TGCGCCACCCGAGAAATAGCGAACACCGGGGAGCTGTTTTTT. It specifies CATREIANTGELFF. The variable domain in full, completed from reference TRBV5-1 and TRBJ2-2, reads KAGVTQTPRYLIKTRGQQVTLSCSPISGHRSVSWYQQTPGQGLQFLFEYFSETQRNKGNFPGRFSGRQFSNSRSEMNVSTLELGDSALYLCATREIANTGELFFGEGSRLTVL.

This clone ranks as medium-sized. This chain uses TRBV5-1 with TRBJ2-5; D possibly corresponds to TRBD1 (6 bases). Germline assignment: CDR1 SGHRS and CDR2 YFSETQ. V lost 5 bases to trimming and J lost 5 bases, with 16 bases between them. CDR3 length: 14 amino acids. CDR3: CASRLGAGEETQYF. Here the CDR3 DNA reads TGCGCCAGCAGACTGGGGGCAGGGGAGGAGACCCAGTACTTC.

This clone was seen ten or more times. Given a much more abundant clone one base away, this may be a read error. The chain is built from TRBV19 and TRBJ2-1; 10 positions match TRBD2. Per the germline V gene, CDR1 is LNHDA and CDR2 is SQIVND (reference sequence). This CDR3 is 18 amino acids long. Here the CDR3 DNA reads TGTGCCAGTAGTATGTCCCAACTAGCGGGAATCCTTGGAAATGAGCGGTTCTTC. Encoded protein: CASSMSQLAGILGNERFF.

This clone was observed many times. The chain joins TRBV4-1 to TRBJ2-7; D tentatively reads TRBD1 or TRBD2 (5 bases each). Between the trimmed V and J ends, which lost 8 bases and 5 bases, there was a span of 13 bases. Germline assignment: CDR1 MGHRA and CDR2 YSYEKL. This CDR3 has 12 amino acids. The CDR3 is CASGDGTHEQYF. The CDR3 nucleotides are TGCGCCAGCGGCGATGGGACCCACGAGCAGTACTTC.

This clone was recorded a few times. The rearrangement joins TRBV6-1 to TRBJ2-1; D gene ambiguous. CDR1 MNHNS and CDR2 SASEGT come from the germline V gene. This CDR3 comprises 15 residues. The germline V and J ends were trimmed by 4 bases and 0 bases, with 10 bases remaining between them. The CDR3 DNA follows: TGTGCCAGCAGTGCCCCCTCGAGCTCCTACAATGAGCAGTTCTTC. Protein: CASSAPSSSYNEQFF.